Below, 30 T cell receptor beta chains from the same sample are listed, as sequenced in a study of lung T cells in sarcoidosis with Löfgren's syndrome. TCRdb reprocessed the reads with MiXCR, giving one entry per CDR3 protein. The sample has roughly 3,200 distinct CDR3 sequences, 15% to 20% seen once. Source material: CD4+ T cells from bronchoalveolar lavage. Every receptor here comes from a human donor with sarcoidosis (Löfgren's syndrome or another form), or a control subject (not recorded which).

By share, this clonotype counts as medium-sized (0.01 to 0.1%). As DNA, the CDR3 is TGTGCCAGCAGCCAAGGAGGGGGAATTGGCACCGGGGAGCTGTTTTTT. This sequence encodes CASSQGGGIGTGELFF. The chain combines TRBV4-2 with TRBJ2-2; tentative D call: TRBD1 (6 bases). The CDR3 covers 16 residues. CDR1 LGHNA and CDR2 YNFKEQ come from the germline V gene. Trimming cost V 1 base and J 4 bases, with 13 bases left between them.

To note about this clonotype: This may be a read error: a much more frequent sequence differs by one nucleotide. The chain is built from TRBV27 and TRBJ2-1; D possibly corresponds to TRBD2 (5 bases). This CDR3 is built from 16 residues. Germline values: CDR1 MNHEY, CDR2 SMNVEV (reference sequence). The CDR3 nucleotides are TGTGCCAGCAATAGATGGACTTCTAGCTCCTACAATGGGCAGTTCTTC. This codes for CASNRWTSSSYNGQFF.

This clonotype is medium-sized by share. This sequence joins TRBV7-3 and TRBJ2-3; 12 bases are shared with TRBD2. The CDR3 is 15 amino acids. The germline V gene encodes CDR1 SGHTA and CDR2 FQGTGA. The V and J ends lost 4 bases and 4 bases, in that order; junction bases with no gene match: 3. The CDR3 loop is CASSSSGRGPDTQYF. The DNA for the CDR3 is TGTGCCAGCAGCTCTAGCGGGAGGGGTCCAGATACGCAGTATTTT.

This clonotype is labeled as medium-sized. This chain joins TRBV7-3 and TRBJ1-1; D remains unclear. Trimming stripped 5 bases from V and 4 bases from J, with 11 bases between. The length of the CDR3 is 13 residues. Germline-derived CDR1 and CDR2 are SGHTA and FQGTGA. Written as DNA, the CDR3 is TGTGCCAGCAGCAATGTGCCGGGCACTGAAGCTTTCTTT. Translated, it gives CASSNVPGTEAFF.

CDR3 sequence: CAWMRDRSSYEQYF. The CDR3 region has the DNA TGTGCCTGGATGCGGGACAGAAGCTCCTACGAGCAGTACTTC. The rearrangement uses TRBV30 and TRBJ2-7; D is possibly TRBD1 (7 bases). The CDR3 extends over 14 amino acids. Germline V gives CDR1 GTSNPN, CDR2 SVGIG (reference sequence). Trimming took off 4 bases at V and 0 bases at J, with 13 bases between the two ends.

This clonotype is medium-sized in the sample. The chain employs TRBV7-9 and TRBJ1-5; 12 bases agree with TRBD1. The V and J ends lost 5 bases and 2 bases, in that order; junction bases with no gene match: 4. The CDR3 has 16 amino acids. Germline V CDR1 and CDR2: SEHNR, FQNEAQ (reference sequence). CDR3 bases: TGTGCCAGCAGCCCCGGGACAGGGGGCGGCAATCAGCCCCAGCATTTT. The encoded protein is CASSPGTGGGNQPQHF.

This clonotype is labeled large. This sequence joins TRBV3-1 and TRBJ2-7; no firm D call. The CDR3 has 16 residues. V was cut by 0 bases and J by 2 bases, with 14 bases left in between. Germline values: CDR1 LGHDT, CDR2 YNNKEL (reference sequence). CDR3 DNA: TGTGCCAGCAGCCAAGAACTTGGAGTCGCGGCCTACGAGCAGTACTTC. This sequence encodes CASSQELGVAAYEQYF.

This clonotype is categorized as medium-sized. V gene TRBV7-3 combines with J gene TRBJ1-4, with D perhaps matching TRBD1 (5 bases). CDR3 size: 11 residues. Trimming stripped 4 bases from V and 11 bases from J, with 8 bases between. Germline-derived CDR1 and CDR2 are SGHTA and FQGTGA. Written as DNA, the CDR3 is TGTGCCAGCAGCTCCTGGGGCAAACTGTTTTTT. Encoded protein: CASSSWGKLFF.

Judged by abundance, this clonotype is medium-sized (0.01 to 0.1%). The CDR3 region is CASSPSWNSNQPQHF. Here the CDR3 DNA reads TGTGCCAGCAGCCCGTCCTGGAATAGCAATCAGCCCCAGCATTTT. The V call is TRBV5-5, the J call TRBJ1-5; D call uncertain. Germline CDR1 is SGHKS and CDR2 is YYEKEE (reference sequence). V was shortened by 4 bases and J by 0 bases, with 11 bases between the two germline ends. This CDR3 contains 15 residues.

By share, this clonotype counts as medium-sized. The chain uses TRBV5-4 and TRBJ2-3; D gene uncertain. V lost 2 bases to trimming and J lost 2 bases, with 9 bases between them. This CDR3 is 14 amino acids long. Germline V gene lookup returns CDR1 SGHNT and CDR2 YYREEE (reference sequence). The CDR3 sequence is CASSFWSITDTQYF. CDR3 bases: TGTGCCAGCAGCTTCTGGTCCATCACAGATACGCAGTATTTT.

This clonotype is classed as medium-sized. The V call is TRBV6-6, the J call TRBJ1-1, with D unresolved. V dropped 2 bases and J dropped 1 base, with 11 bases sitting between them. The CDR3 consists of 15 residues. Looked up from germline, CDR1 is MNHNY and CDR2 is SVGAGI (reference sequence). Written as DNA, the CDR3 is TGTGCCAGCAGTTACAAAGCCCCCGGGAACACTGAAGCTTTCTTT. It codes for CASSYKAPGNTEAFF.

This sequence joins TRBV4-2 and TRBJ2-4, with 10 bases that match TRBD2. Germline V gives CDR1 LGHNA, CDR2 YNFKEQ. The ends lost 3 bases at V and 1 base at J; junction bases unmatched: 12. This CDR3 spans 19 amino acids. This chain's CDR3 is CASSQGEASGSLAKNIQYF. In DNA form, the CDR3 reads TGTGCCAGCAGCCAGGGCGAGGCTAGCGGGAGTTTGGCCAAAAACATTCAGTACTTC.

This clonotype was observed a few times. The chain couples TRBV7-8 to TRBJ2-7; TRBD1 or TRBD2 may be the D gene (5 bases each). This CDR3 contains 14 residues. Germline-derived CDR1 and CDR2 are SGHVS and FQNEAQ. V lost 5 bases, J lost 4 bases, and 15 bases lay in between. Here the CDR3 DNA reads TGTGCCAGCAGCGACCCCGGGACCCCATACGAGCAGTACGTC. This sequence encodes CASSDPGTPYEQYV.

On this clonotype: A much larger clone differs from this one at a single base, so this may be a read error. V is TRBV2 and J is TRBJ2-3; TRBD1 agrees at 7 bases. The length of the CDR3 is 14 residues. The germline V gene has CDR1 SNHLY and CDR2 FYNNEI. V trimming: 0 bases; J trimming: 12 bases; junction bases outside the gene matches: 9. CDR3 in DNA: TGTGCCAGCAGTGAAGCAAATCCCCGGGACAGCCAGTATTTT. Its translation: CASSEANPRDSQYF.

This clonotype came up a few times. The rearrangement uses TRBV7-9 and TRBJ1-1, with 8 positions matching TRBD1. CDR1 is SEHNR, CDR2 FQNEAQ, per germline (reference sequence). The length of the CDR3 is 17 residues. V trimming: 0 bases; J trimming: 1 base; junction bases outside the gene matches: 7. The CDR3 here is CASSLALKGTGNTEAFF. As DNA, the CDR3 is TGTGCCAGCAGCTTAGCGTTGAAAGGGACAGGGAACACTGAAGCTTTCTTT.

As to this clonotype: A clone one base away is much larger, so this may be a read error. The genes are TRBV5-4 and TRBJ1-2, with D possibly TRBD1 on 6 matching bases. Germline lookup yields CDR1 SGHNT and CDR2 YYREEE (reference sequence). The CDR3 is 12 amino acids. CDR3 sequence reads: CASGLVGGGYTF. CDR3 DNA: TGTGCCAGCGGCTTGGTAGGGGGAGGCTACACCTTC.

Relative to its sample, this clonotype is medium-sized. The rearrangement uses TRBV5-4 and TRBJ2-3; a weak D match, TRBD2 (7 bases). V lost 0 bases and J lost 5, with 16 bases in between. The CDR3 is 16 residues long. CDR1 is SGHNT and CDR2 is YYREEE in the germline V gene (reference sequence). In DNA, the CDR3 is TGTGCCAGCAGCTTGGACCTCCGGAGGGGGGGAGATACGCAGTATTTT. Its protein product is CASSLDLRRGGDTQYF.

Of note for this clonotype: At one boundary the junction diverges from the germline segment, which might be a read error. The chain is built from TRBV4-1 and TRBJ2-1; D not certain. From germline, CDR1 is MGHRA and CDR2 YSYEKL. CDR3 length: 14 amino acids. The CDR3 nucleotides are TGCGCCAGCAGCCAAGACAGCTCCTGCAATGAGCAGTTCTTT. Its protein is CASSQDSSCNEQFF.

To note about this clonotype: This clone may be a read error of a much larger clone one base away. This chain joins TRBV12-3 or TRBV12-4 and TRBJ1-1; TRBD1 is a possible D gene (6 bases). The CDR3 length is 13 residues. Trimming pared 5 bases from V and 3 bases from J, leaving 10 bases between. CDR3 amino acids: CASSTGLDTEAFF. CDR3 in DNA: TGTGCCAGCAGTACAGGGCTGGACACTGAAGCTTTCTTT.

Many counts were recorded for this clonotype. The rearrangement uses TRBV24-1 and TRBJ2-6, with TRBD1 as a possible D gene (5 bases). The CDR3 loop spans 14 amino acids. V was trimmed by 9 bases and J by 2 bases, leaving 10 bases between them. Per germline, CDR1 KGHDR and CDR2 SFDVKD. Here the CDR3 reads CATSARAGANVLTF. The CDR3 DNA reads as TGTGCCACCTCGGCCAGGGCTGGGGCCAACGTCCTGACTTTC.

This clonotype was counted at least ten times. The V call is TRBV18, the J call TRBJ2-7; 7 positions agree with TRBD1. V lost 3 bases and J lost 2; bases outside the gene matches: 4. This CDR3 has 14 amino acids. Germline assignment: CDR1 KGHSH and CDR2 LQKENI. CDR3 DNA: TGTGCCAGCTCACCGGGACAGATCACCTACGAGCAGTACTTC. Protein sequence: CASSPGQITYEQYF.

This clonotype is medium-sized within its sample. The chain employs TRBV7-9 and TRBJ1-2; D remains unclear. The CDR3 has 14 amino acids. The V end was cut by 6 bases, the J end by 1 base, with 12 bases between. Germline V CDR1 and CDR2: SEHNR, FQNEAQ (reference sequence). The CDR3 loop reads CASSPTPGNYGYTF. The CDR3, as DNA: TGTGCCAGCAGTCCGACCCCTGGTAACTATGGCTACACCTTC.

On this clonotype: This may stem from a read error, because a much larger clone lies one nucleotide away. The final CDR3 position lacks the conserved phenylalanine or tryptophan, pointing to a likely read error. The chain recombines TRBV30 with TRBJ1-4; D uncertain. CDR1 GTSNPN and CDR2 SVGIG come from the germline V gene (reference sequence). Trimming shortened V by 7 bases and J by 6 bases, and 15 bases separated the two germline ends. The CDR3 runs to 13 residues. CDR3 in amino acids: CASRGGIYEKLFL. The CDR3 DNA sequence: TGTGCCTCTAGAGGTGGGATTTATGAAAAACTGTTTCTT.

About this clonotype: This sequence may be a read error, since a much larger clone differs from it by one base. The V call is TRBV2, the J call TRBJ2-5; D may be TRBD1 (6 bases). CDR3 length equals 14 residues. Germline CDR1 is SNHLY and CDR2 is FYNNEI. The chain's CDR3 is CASSAQGIKETRYF. Here the CDR3 DNA reads TGTGCCAGCAGTGCCCAGGGGATAAAAGAGACCCGGTACTTC.

With regard to this clonotype: This sequence may be a read error, since a much larger clone differs from it by one base. This sequence joins TRBV7-2 and TRBJ2-1, with 9 bases identical to TRBD2. Germline V lookup: CDR1 SGHTA, CDR2 FQGNSA. The CDR3 runs to 15 residues. After removal of 3 bases from V and 6 bases from J, the junction contained 6 bases not matched to a gene. This CDR3 reads CASSLVGGRGNEQFF. CDR3 DNA sequence: TGTGCCAGCAGCTTGGTCGGCGGGAGGGGCAATGAGCAGTTCTTC.

In regard to this clonotype: Germline is not matched at one junction end, which may reflect a read error. CDR3 sequence reads: CDSGSGGPGNTIYF. Here the CDR3 DNA reads TGTGATAGTGGTTCAGGGGGTCCTGGAAACACCATATATTTT. The gene calls are TRBV12-5 and TRBJ1-3; 7 nucleotides align to TRBD1. The germline V gene has CDR1 LGHNT and CDR2 FRNRAP. The CDR3 has 14 amino acids.

By sample fraction, this clonotype is medium-sized (0.01 to 0.1%). The genes are TRBV12-3 or TRBV12-4 and TRBJ2-3; D is unresolved. The CDR3 is 13 amino acids. V was trimmed by 3 bases and J by 0 bases, leaving 4 bases between them. DNA for the CDR3: TGTGCCAGCAGTTTCGGGAGCACAGATACGCAGTATTTT. This translates into CASSFGSTDTQYF.

Judged by abundance, this clonotype is medium-sized. The V and J genes are TRBV5-1 and TRBJ1-3, with no clear D. Germline-derived CDR1 and CDR2 are SGHRS and YFSETQ. This CDR3 has 14 residues. V was shortened by 4 bases and J by 1 base, with 9 bases between the two germline ends. CDR3: CASSDPGSGNTIYF. The CDR3 bases are TGCGCCAGCAGCGACCCAGGATCTGGAAACACCATATATTTT.

This clonotype showed up many times. The rearrangement uses TRBV7-9 and TRBJ1-1; D unclear. The ends were cut back, 1 base at V and 4 bases at J, with 10 bases in the middle. The length of the CDR3 is 14 residues. Germline CDR1 SEHNR, CDR2 FQNEAQ (reference sequence). The CDR3 region has the DNA TGTGCCAGCAGCTTAGGTCACTGGGGCACTGAAGCTTTCTTT. The encoded protein is CASSLGHWGTEAFF.

On this clonotype: This may arise from a read error, as a much more abundant clone is one base away. This chain uses TRBV12-3 or TRBV12-4 with TRBJ2-1, with 8 bases identical to TRBD2. There are 12 residues in the CDR3. CDR3 loop: CANSFNSGAQFF. The CDR3 DNA reads TGTGCCAACAGTTTTAATAGCGGGGCGCAGTTCTTC.